A single sample gave rise to the 25 T cell receptor beta chains below, sequenced in a study of blood T cell repertoires in COVID-19. Assay used: immunoSEQ multiplex PCR; TCRdb lists only in-frame clones, some missing. The data hold under 450,000 clones, with over 80% observed a single time. The sequenced material came from PBMCs or T cells enriched from blood (not recorded which). The source is a woman between 50 and 59 years old who had recovered from COVID-19.

CDR3 coding DNA: TGCGCCAGCAGCCAAGACGGGACAGGGGGCGAAGCCAAAAACATTCAGTACTTC. This gives the protein CASSQDGTGGEAKNIQYF. The chain couples TRBV4-3 to TRBJ2-4; 12 nucleotides agree with TRBD1. V lost 0 bases and J lost 0; bases outside the gene matches: 3. The CDR3 runs to 18 residues. Germline values: CDR1 LGHNA, CDR2 YSLEER.

This chain connects TRBV21-1 to TRBJ2-2; the DNA was not compared with TRBD1, the D call given in the table. TRBV21-1 is marked as a pseudogene. CDR3 length equals 16 residues. DNA for the CDR3: TGTGCCAGCAGCAACCTTTGGACAGGGGACACCGGGGAGCTGTTTTTT. Amino acids: CASSNLWTGDTGELFF.

This clone turned up a few times. The chain uses TRBV29-1 and TRBJ1-1, with D maybe TRBD1 (6 bases). There are 14 residues in the CDR3. CDR1 is SQVTM, CDR2 ANQGSEA, per germline. Trimming cost V 7 bases and J 4 bases, with 19 bases left between them. CDR3 in DNA: TGCAGCGCAACCCTTGGACAGTCGAGCACTGAAGCTTTCTTT. It specifies CSATLGQSSTEAFF. Complete variable domain (other parts from reference TRBV29-1 and TRBJ1-1): SAVISQKPSRDICQRGTSLTIQCQVDSQVTMMFWYRQQPGQSLTLIATANQGSEATYESGFVIDKFPISRPNLTFSTLTVSNMSPEDSSIYLCSATLGQSSTEAFFGQGTRLTVV.

The rearrangement joins TRBV12-2 to TRBJ1-5; TRBD1 is taken as the D call from the table, unchecked against the DNA. TRBV12-2 is tagged as a pseudogene. The CDR3 totals 16 residues. This chain's CDR3 is CASRSKRGGTNQPQHF. The CDR3 coding sequence is TGTGCAAGTCGCTCCAAAAGGGGCGGCACAAATCAGCCCCAGCATTTT.

This clone has only one observation. V gene TRBV5-4 combines with J gene TRBJ1-3; D might be TRBD1 (6 bases). The V and J ends lost 0 bases and 4 bases respectively, with 11 bases between them. The CDR3 sequence is 15 residues long. CDR1 and CDR2 (germline): SGHNT, YYREEE (reference sequence). CDR3 sequence (DNA): TGTGCCAGCAGCTTGGGGGCGGGGGCCGGAAACACCATATATTTT. This encodes CASSLGAGAGNTIYF.

This clone was detected once. The V and J genes are TRBV19 and TRBJ2-1; 9 bases line up with TRBD2. V dropped 3 bases and J dropped 0; count of bases not matched to a gene: 9. Germline V lookup: CDR1 LNHDA, CDR2 SQIVND (reference sequence). This CDR3 contains 18 residues. DNA for the CDR3: TGTGCCAGTAGTATGTTTAGCGGGAGCCCTAGCTCCTACAATGAGCAGTTCTTC. Translated, it gives CASSMFSGSPSSYNEQFF.

The rearrangement uses TRBV27 and TRBJ2-7; perhaps TRBD2 as D (5 bases). This CDR3 has 12 amino acids. Trimming removed 3 bases at V and 7 bases at J, with 10 bases between. Germline values: CDR1 MNHEY, CDR2 SMNVEV (reference sequence). The CDR3 protein is CASSFVRGEQYF. CDR3 DNA sequence: TGTGCCAGCAGTTTTGTACGGGGAGAGCAGTACTTC.

This clone was counted a few times. The rearrangement joins TRBV29-1 to TRBJ1-2; 10 bases fit TRBD1. The trim removed 7 bases at V and 10 bases at J, leaving 12 bases unmatched. The CDR3 length is 13 residues. The V gene's germline CDR1 is SQVTM and CDR2 ANQGSEA. For the CDR3, the DNA is TGCAGCGCCCCGACAGGGGGCTTTATCCCCTACACCTTC. It encodes CSAPTGGFIPYTF.

The gene calls are TRBV24-1 and TRBJ2-1; 11 positions agree with TRBD2. V was clipped by 4 bases and J by 5 bases; unmatched bases: 9. This CDR3 comprises 17 residues. CDR1 KGHDR and CDR2 SFDVKD come from the germline V gene. CDR3 sequence (DNA): TGTGCCACCAGTGACCACAGACTAGCGGGACCCCACAATGAGCAGTTCTTC. Translation: CATSDHRLAGPHNEQFF.

The rearrangement joins TRBV6-5 to TRBJ2-3; D is unresolved. V was cut by 11 bases and J by 8 bases, with 14 bases left in between. Germline lookup yields CDR1 MNHEY and CDR2 SVGAGI. CDR3 length: 11 amino acids. The DNA of the CDR3 is TGTGCCCCGAAGCGCGACGGTACGCAGTATTTT. This sequence encodes CAPKRDGTQYF.

The rearrangement links TRBV28 to TRBJ1-4, with 8 bases that match TRBD1. The CDR3 has 16 residues. V lost 6 bases to trimming and J lost 4 bases; unmatched junction nucleotides: 10. Germline CDR1 MDHEN, CDR2 SYDVKM. CDR3 amino acids: CASSSPGQVHNEKLFF. The CDR3 DNA follows: TGTGCCAGCAGCAGTCCGGGACAGGTCCATAATGAAAAACTGTTTTTT. Based on the CDR3 plus reference TRBV28 and TRBJ1-4, the full variable domain is DVKVTQSSRYLVKRTGEKVFLECVQDMDHENMFWYRQDPGLGLRLIYFSYDVKMKEKGDIPEGYSVSREKKERFSLILESASTNQTSMYLCASSSPGQVHNEKLFFGSGTQLSVL.

The V and J genes are TRBV27 and TRBJ1-6; D call uncertain. This CDR3 contains 14 residues. Trimming stripped 11 bases from V and 0 bases from J, with 11 bases between. The germline V gene encodes CDR1 MNHEY and CDR2 SMNVEV (reference sequence). CDR3 protein: CASGIGSYNSPLHF. CDR3 bases: TGTGCCTCGGGGATTGGCTCCTATAATTCACCCCTCCACTTT.

This chain connects TRBV27 to TRBJ2-5; no firm D call. CDR1 MNHEY and CDR2 SMNVEV come from the germline V gene (reference sequence). This CDR3 contains 14 residues. The V gene lost 5 bases and the J gene lost 6 bases, with 16 bases spanning the gap. CDR3 in DNA: TGTGCCAGCAGTCACCTCAGTCAGGTAAAGACCCAGTACTTC. Translation gives CASSHLSQVKTQYF.

The rearrangement uses TRBV6-2 or TRBV6-3 and TRBJ2-2; 7 positions match TRBD1. J gave up 3 bases and V 3 bases, and 10 bases lay outside the gene matches. This CDR3 has 17 residues. Per germline, CDR1 MNHEY and CDR2 SVGEGT. CDR3 region: CASSYSLGQAYTGELFF. CDR3 DNA: TGTGCCAGCAGTTATAGTTTAGGACAGGCTTACACCGGGGAGCTGTTTTTT.

The chain has TRBV9 and TRBJ2-3; 10 nucleotides align to TRBD2. Trimming cost V 0 bases and J 2 bases; bases outside gene matches: 9. Germline CDR1 is SGDLS and CDR2 is YYNGEE. The CDR3 has 18 amino acids. DNA for the CDR3: TGTGCCAGCAGCGTAGTGGCTAGCGGGGGATTACTCACAGATACGCAGTATTTT. Translating gives CASSVVASGGLLTDTQYF. The entire variable domain, with the rest obtained from reference TRBV9 and TRBJ2-3, is as follows: DSGVTQTPKHLITATGQRVTLRCSPRSGDLSVYWYQQSLDQGLQFLIQYYNGEERAKGNILERFSAQQFPDLHSELNLSSLELGDSALYFCASSVVASGGLLTDTQYFGPGTRLTVL.

This clone was detected once. V and J are TRBV6-6 and TRBJ1-1; 7 positions match TRBD1. Germline loops: CDR1 MNHNY, CDR2 SVGAGI (reference sequence). CDR3 length: 14 residues. The junction had 9 bases not matched to a gene; V was cut back by 5 bases and J by 6 bases. CDR3 protein: CASSQTGVFAEAFF. The CDR3 DNA reads as TGTGCCAGCAGTCAAACAGGGGTTTTCGCTGAAGCTTTCTTT.

The CDR3, as DNA: TGTGCCAGCAGTCAACCAACAGGGTGGCCCAATGAGCAGTTCTTC. Translation gives CASSQPTGWPNEQFF. The genes are TRBV6-5 and TRBJ2-1; a weak D match, TRBD1 (6 bases). V lost 5 bases and J lost 6, with 17 bases in between. Per the germline V gene, CDR1 is MNHEY and CDR2 is SVGAGI. CDR3 size: 15 residues.

The V and J genes are TRBV7-9 and TRBJ2-7, with a weak D call TRBD2 (6 bases). Germline V CDR1 and CDR2: SEHNR, FQNEAQ (reference sequence). This CDR3 contains 14 residues. V lost 5 bases, J lost 2 bases, and 13 bases lay in between. The CDR3 reads CASSDTGGPYEQYF. The CDR3 DNA is TGTGCCAGCAGCGACACCGGGGGACCCTACGAGCAGTACTTC.

This chain links TRBV9 with TRBJ1-2; TRBD1 agrees at 7 bases. The V segment lost 0 bases and the J segment 4 bases; nucleotides outside the gene matches: 3. Germline-derived CDR1 and CDR2 are SGDLS and YYNGEE. The CDR3 covers 14 residues. CDR3 bases: TGTGCCAGCAGCGTAGCTCAGGGGGGCTATGGCTACACCTTC. Translation gives CASSVAQGGYGYTF.

The chain couples TRBV12-5 to TRBJ1-2; the D gene is possibly TRBD1 (6 bases). Trimming took 1 base from V and 7 from J, leaving 13 bases between them. Germline loops: CDR1 LGHNT, CDR2 FRNRAP. There are 14 residues in the CDR3. The CDR3 DNA reads TGTGCTAGTGGTTTGGACACAGGGTCTCGTGGCTACACCTTC. Its translation: CASGLDTGSRGYTF.

The CDR3 loop is CSVRTLQGLNTEAFF. CDR3 sequence (DNA): TGCAGCGTGCGCACATTACAGGGATTGAACACTGAAGCTTTCTTT. The chain is built from TRBV29-1 and TRBJ1-1; possible D gene TRBD1, 6 bases. The CDR3 has 15 residues. The V end was cut by 6 bases, the J end by 0 bases, with 17 bases between. Germline loops: CDR1 SQVTM, CDR2 ANQGSEA.

This clone was observed a handful of times. The chain recombines TRBV19 with TRBJ1-5, with a weak D call TRBD1 (6 bases). The V gene lost 7 bases and the J gene lost 2 bases, with 9 bases spanning the gap. Per the germline V gene, CDR1 is LNHDA and CDR2 is SQIVND (reference sequence). This CDR3 comprises 13 residues. CDR3 sequence reads: CASTGQRNQPQHF. Here the CDR3 DNA reads TGTGCCAGTACAGGACAGCGCAATCAGCCCCAGCATTTT.

The rearrangement joins TRBV7-8 to TRBJ2-5; a possible D gene is TRBD2 (5 bases). V lost 2 bases and J 8 bases, leaving 9 bases between the germline ends. The length of the CDR3 is 12 residues. Germline V gene sequence: CDR1 SGHVS, CDR2 FQNEAQ. The CDR3 spells CASSLSGQTQYF. For the CDR3, the DNA is TGTGCCAGCAGCTTAAGCGGCCAAACCCAGTACTTC. Complete variable domain (other parts from reference TRBV7-8 and TRBJ2-5): GAGVSQSPRYKVAKRGQDVALRCDPISGHVSLFWYQQALGQGPEFLTYFQNEAQLDKSGLPSDRFFAERPEGSVSTLKIQRTQQEDSAVYLCASSLSGQTQYFGPGTRLLVL.

The chain joins TRBV5-5 to TRBJ2-1, with D possibly matching TRBD2 (5 bases). Germline values: CDR1 SGHKS, CDR2 YYEKEE (reference sequence). V shed 4 bases and J shed 5 bases, with 19 bases lying between them. CDR3 length equals 16 residues. The CDR3 region is CASSPRAALTDNEQFF. The CDR3 DNA follows: TGTGCCAGCAGCCCGCGGGCGGCTCTGACCGACAATGAGCAGTTCTTC.

The genes are TRBV19 and TRBJ1-6; D gene uncertain. CDR3 length: 15 amino acids. V was trimmed by 1 base and J by 5 bases, leaving 9 bases between them. Germline V gives CDR1 LNHDA, CDR2 SQIVND (reference sequence). In DNA, the CDR3 is TGTGCCAGTAGTATAGCTGGCTTCGATAATTCACCCCTCCACTTT. This translates into CASSIAGFDNSPLHF. The complete variable domain, with remaining parts taken from reference TRBV19 and TRBJ1-6, reads DGGITQSPKYLFRKEGQNVTLSCEQNLNHDAMYWYRQDPGQGLRLIYYSQIVNDFQKGDIAEGYSVSREKKESFPLTVTSAQKNPTAFYLCASSIAGFDNSPLHFGNGTRLTVT.